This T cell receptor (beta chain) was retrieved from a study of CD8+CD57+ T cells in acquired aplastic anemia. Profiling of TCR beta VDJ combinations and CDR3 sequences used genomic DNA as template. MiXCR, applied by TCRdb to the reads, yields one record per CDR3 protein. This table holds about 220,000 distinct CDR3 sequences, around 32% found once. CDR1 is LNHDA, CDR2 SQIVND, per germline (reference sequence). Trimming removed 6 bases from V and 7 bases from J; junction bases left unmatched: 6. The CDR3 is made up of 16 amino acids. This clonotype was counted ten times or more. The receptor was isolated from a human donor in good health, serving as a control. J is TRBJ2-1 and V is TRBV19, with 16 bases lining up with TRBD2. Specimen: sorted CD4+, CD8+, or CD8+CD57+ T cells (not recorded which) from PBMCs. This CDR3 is CASRYLGLAGGNEQFF. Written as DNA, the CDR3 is TGTGCCAGTAGATATTTGGGACTAGCGGGGGGGAATGAGCAGTTCTTC.